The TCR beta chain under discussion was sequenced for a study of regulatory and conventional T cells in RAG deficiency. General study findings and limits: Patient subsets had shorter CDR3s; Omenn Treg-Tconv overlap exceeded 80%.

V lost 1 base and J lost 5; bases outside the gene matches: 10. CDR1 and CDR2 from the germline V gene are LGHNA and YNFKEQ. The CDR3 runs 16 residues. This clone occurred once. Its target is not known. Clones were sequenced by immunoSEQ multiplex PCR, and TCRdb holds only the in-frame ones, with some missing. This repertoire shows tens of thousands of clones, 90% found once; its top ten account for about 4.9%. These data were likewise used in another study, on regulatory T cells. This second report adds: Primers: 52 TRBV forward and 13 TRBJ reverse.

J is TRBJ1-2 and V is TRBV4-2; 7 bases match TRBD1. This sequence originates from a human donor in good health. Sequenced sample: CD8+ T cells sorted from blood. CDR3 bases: TGTGCCAGCAGCCAAGTCACAGGGGAAGGGGAGTATGGCTACACCTTC. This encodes CASSQVTGEGEYGYTF.